This TCR beta chain was profiled in a study of blood T cell repertoires in COVID-19. The wider study: From the United States, Italy and Spain came samples of acute and convalescent COVID-19. PBMCs, B-cell-depleted T cells, or T cells were the source of the cDNA or gDNA that made up the material.

The CDR3 sequence is 13 residues long. Per the original methods: The assay estimated nucleated cells by amplifying reference gene primers. Clones were sequenced by immunoSEQ multiplex PCR, and TCRdb holds only the in-frame ones, with some missing. V, J and clone size derive from that table, while D and trimming were established from the DNA sequence. Among approximately 200,000 clones listed, about 85% were seen once. The V gene is TRBV12-1, the J gene TRBJ1-1. TRBV12-1 is labeled a pseudogene. The specimen was peripheral blood. The TCR was taken from a man aged 45-65 years who had recovered from COVID-19. The CDR3 coding sequence is TGTGCCAGCAGCTCGCTGGCCGGCGGGGGGACTTTCTTT. This encodes CASSSLAGGGTFF.